The 9 T cell receptor beta chains reported below all come from one sample, sequenced in a study of blood T cell repertoires in COVID-19. The data were produced by immunoSEQ multiplex PCR, yet TCRdb's version contains in-frame clones alone and is incomplete. This sample has fewer than 250,000 clones, with around 85% found just once. Sample: PBMCs or T cells enriched from blood (not recorded which). The receptors come from a woman in her forties or fifties with acute COVID-19.

Here the CDR3 DNA reads TGTGCCAGCAGCTCTTCGAGAACCGGACAGGGGGCTTCAGGCTACACCTTC. It codes for CASSSSRTGQGASGYTF. V and J are TRBV7-2 and TRBJ1-2; 11 bases fit TRBD1. CDR1 is SGHTA and CDR2 is FQGNSA in the germline V gene. V gave up 4 bases and J gave up 8 bases; unmatched junction bases: 15. This CDR3 is 17 amino acids long.

The chain joins TRBV19 to TRBJ1-1; D perhaps matches TRBD1 (5 bases). V shed 8 bases and J shed 4 bases, with 20 bases lying between them. The CDR3 is 15 residues long. Germline V gives CDR1 LNHDA, CDR2 SQIVND (reference sequence). Here the CDR3 DNA reads TGTGCCAGTCGGCAAACCAGGGCTGGGCTCACTGAAGCTTTCTTT. It encodes CASRQTRAGLTEAFF.

This clone occurred once. J is TRBJ1-4 and V is TRBV9, with TRBD1 matching 8 bases. The CDR3 length is 18 residues. CDR1 and CDR2 (germline): SGDLS, YYNGEE. J lost 2 bases, V lost 0 bases, and 9 bases had no gene match. This CDR3 reads CASSVVNPDRVTNEKLFF. The DNA of the CDR3 is TGTGCCAGCAGCGTAGTTAATCCGGACAGGGTCACTAATGAAAAACTGTTTTTT.

This clone was seen a handful of times. This rearrangement joins TRBV6-1 to TRBJ1-4, with D perhaps TRBD1 (6 bases). The CDR3 loop spans 15 amino acids. V was clipped by 3 bases and J by 4 bases, with 12 bases between them. In germline, CDR1 is MNHNS, CDR2 SASEGT. CDR3 region: CASSDRGQINEKLFF. In DNA, the CDR3 is TGTGCCAGCAGTGACCGAGGACAGATTAATGAAAAACTGTTTTTT.

The V call is TRBV7-8, the J call TRBJ1-6; 7 bases map to TRBD1. Germline V gene sequence: CDR1 SGHVS, CDR2 FQNEAQ. The CDR3 loop spans 17 amino acids. V was clipped by 5 bases and J by 5 bases; unmatched bases: 12. The DNA for the CDR3 is TGTGCCAGCAGCCCCAGTGCAGGGGGTAAGGATAATTCACCCCTCCACTTT. Translating gives CASSPSAGGKDNSPLHF.

This clone was observed a single time. This chain uses TRBV6-5 with TRBJ2-7; 9 nucleotides align to TRBD1. The CDR3 extends over 14 amino acids. Trimming cost V 5 bases and J 3 bases; bases outside gene matches: 5. CDR1 MNHEY and CDR2 SVGAGI come from the germline V gene. The CDR3, as DNA: TGTGCCAGCAGTACCGGGACAGGGAACTACGAGCAGTACTTC. This sequence encodes CASSTGTGNYEQYF.

Of note for this clone: This sample also contains other DNA sequences that code for the same CDR3. The V gene is TRBV30, the J gene TRBJ1-2, with 7 bases fitting TRBD1. The V gene's germline CDR1 is GTSNPN and CDR2 SVGIG (reference sequence). The CDR3 extends over 13 amino acids. Germline trimming cut 1 base from V and 4 bases from J; bases unmatched to any gene: 3. The CDR3 DNA sequence: TGTGCCTGGAGTGCGACAGGGCTCTATGGCTACACCTTC. The encoded protein is CAWSATGLYGYTF.

This chain links TRBV30 with TRBJ1-2; TRBD1 is a possible D gene (6 bases). The CDR3 runs 12 residues. Germline V CDR1 and CDR2: GTSNPN, SVGIG (reference sequence). V was pared by 5 bases and J by 8 bases, with 15 bases between. DNA of the CDR3: TGTGCCTGGGGTACAGGGAATTGGGGCTACACCTTC. It codes for CAWGTGNWGYTF.

The gene calls are TRBV19 and TRBJ2-7, with D possibly matching TRBD1 (5 bases). The germline V gene has CDR1 LNHDA and CDR2 SQIVND (reference sequence). This CDR3 region has 13 residues. V lost 5 bases and J lost 4, with 12 bases in between. In DNA form, the CDR3 reads TGTGCCAGTAGTCTCAGGGTAGGGTACGAGCAGTACTTC. Its protein is CASSLRVGYEQYF.